The rows below give T cell receptor beta chains drawn from one sample of a study of Graves' ophthalmopathy and Graves' hyperthyroidism. Via MiXCR, TCRdb re-called the multiplex PCR reads, giving one row per CDR3 protein. The sample holds fewer than 600,000 distinct CDR3 sequences; about 15% are singletons and the top ten take more than 8.5%. Sample: blood. The receptors shown here come from a woman aged 30 to 39 with Graves' ophthalmopathy. Each CDR3 is given with its conserved first and last residue. The order of the fields is clone size, J gene, V gene, D gene, CDR3 DNA, CDR3 protein. A D gene is named only where the DNA matches it firmly. Clone size appears in some rows only: once, few, many, or a class for an expanded clone.

NA	TRBJ2-5	TRBV5-5	NA	TGTGCCAGCAGCCAGACTTGGGAGACCCAGTACTTC	CASSQTWETQYF
NA	TRBJ1-6	TRBV7-3	NA	TGTGCCAGCAGCTTAAATTCCCTGGGGAATTCACCCCTCCACTTT	CASSLNSLGNSPLHF
many	TRBJ1-1	TRBV7-2	NA	TGTGCCAGCAGCGATCAACGGCAGGGGAGAGCTTTCTTT	CASSDQRQGRAFF
NA	TRBJ2-7	TRBV2	TRBD1	TGTGCCAGCAGTGCTCGACCCGGGACAGCCTACGAGCAGTACTTC	CASSARPGTAYEQYF
once	TRBJ2-7	TRBV11-1	TRBD2	TGTGCCAGCAGCTTAGCATTGCGGGGAGGGCTCTACGAGCAGTACTTC	CASSLALRGGLYEQYF
many	TRBJ2-5	TRBV30	TRBD1	TGTGCCTGGGATAGGGGGCTACAAGAGACCCAGTACTTC	CAWDRGLQETQYF
many	TRBJ2-2	TRBV12-3/TRBV12-4	NA	TGTGCCAGCAATGTAGTACCGGGGGAGCTGTTTTTT	CASNVVPGELFF
NA	TRBJ2-4	TRBV20-1	TRBD2	TGCAGTGCTAAGCGGAGCGGGGGGGCCGCCAAAAACATTCAGTACTTC	CSAKRSGGAAKNIQYF
many	TRBJ2-7	TRBV28	TRBD2	TGTGCCAGCAGCCCGCCGGGACTAGCGGAGGACGAGCAGTACTTC	CASSPPGLAEDEQYF
many	TRBJ2-5	TRBV6-1	NA	TGTGCCAGCAGTGGTAGCGGTTTCCAAGAGACCCAGTACTTC	CASSGSGFQETQYF
few	TRBJ2-3	TRBV27	NA	TGTGCCAGCCGCGACACAGATACGCAGTATTTT	CASRDTDTQYF
many	TRBJ2-5	TRBV2	TRBD2	TGTGCCAGCAGTCACGGGACTAGCGGAGAGACCCAGTACTTC	CASSHGTSGETQYF
many	TRBJ1-1	TRBV5-1	TRBD1	TGCGCCAGCAGCTTGACGGGACAGGGGTTCGCTGAAGCTTTCTTT	CASSLTGQGFAEAFF
many	TRBJ1-5	TRBV2	NA	TGTGCCAGCAGTGGGGAGAGGGAGGAGCCCCAGCATTTT	CASSGEREEPQHF
NA	TRBJ2-7	TRBV6-2/TRBV6-3	TRBD1	TGTGCCAGCAGTCACCCCGTGGGACAGAAAAAAAACGAGCAGTACTTC	CASSHPVGQKKNEQYF
many	TRBJ2-7	TRBV5-1	NA	TGCGCCAGCAGCTTACAGGGAGTTGGTCCGTACGAGCAGTACTTC	CASSLQGVGPYEQYF
few	TRBJ2-5	TRBV2	NA	TGTGCCAGCAGCCCCGGCGCGCTACGGACTGAGACCCAGTACTTC	CASSPGALRTETQYF
NA	TRBJ2-7	TRBV6-5	NA	TGTGCCAGCAGTTACTCGATAACAGGGTACGAGCAGTACTTC	CASSYSITGYEQYF
few	TRBJ2-2	TRBV3-1	TRBD1	TGTGCCAGCAGCCAAGTACAGGGGGCCGGGGAGCTGTTTTTT	CASSQVQGAGELFF
many	TRBJ2-7	TRBV15	NA	TGTGCCACCAGCAGAGAAGGGGGTCTCGTTAACCAGCAGTACTTC	CATSREGGLVNQQYF
many	TRBJ2-7	TRBV7-8	TRBD2	TGTGCCAGCAGCACCCTAGCGGGGGACTACGAGCAGTACTTC	CASSTLAGDYEQYF
NA	TRBJ2-7	TRBV12-3/TRBV12-4	TRBD2	TGTGCCAGCAGTTACCGACTAGCGGGAGGCTACGAGCAGTACTTC	CASSYRLAGGYEQYF
many	TRBJ2-4	TRBV3-1	NA	TGTGCCAGCAGCCAAGCCGCGGGGAACATTCAGTACTTC	CASSQAAGNIQYF
many	TRBJ2-2	TRBV30	TRBD2	TGTGCCTGGAATGGGGCGGGGGTTTACACCGGGGAGCTGTTTTTT	CAWNGAGVYTGELFF
many	TRBJ2-7	TRBV20-1	TRBD2	TGCAGTGCTAGTCAAATAGCGGGGGAGCAGTACTTC	CSASQIAGEQYF
NA	TRBJ2-2	TRBV28	NA	TGTGCCAGCAGTTTATCGGGGGCAGGAACCGGGGAGCTGTTTTTT	CASSLSGAGTGELFF
many	TRBJ1-2	TRBV6-1	NA	TGTGCCAGCAGTGAATCCTTCACAGGGTCCTATGGCTACACCTTC	CASSESFTGSYGYTF
many	TRBJ2-7	TRBV27	NA	TGTGCCAGCAAGGGAGCGTCCTACGAGCAGTACTTC	CASKGASYEQYF
NA	TRBJ1-1	TRBV12-3/TRBV12-4	NA	TGTGCCAGCAGTTTAAGTCAGATTCTGAACACTGAAGCCTTCTTT	CASSLSQILNTEAFF
many	TRBJ2-1	TRBV24-1	TRBD1	TGTGCCACCAGTGATCAAACAGGGGGCGATGAGCAGTTCTTC	CATSDQTGGDEQFF
NA	TRBJ1-2	TRBV27	TRBD1	TGTGCCATCAGTTCGGGGGACAGCCCCTATGGCTACACCTTC	CAISSGDSPYGYTF
many	TRBJ2-5	TRBV10-3	NA	TGTGCCATCAGTGACCTGTCGAGGGGTGAAGAGACCCAGTACTTC	CAISDLSRGEETQYF
many	TRBJ1-1	TRBV2	TRBD1	TGTGCCAAGAGACAGGGGGTGAACACTGAAGCTTTCTTT	CAKRQGVNTEAFF
many	TRBJ2-7	TRBV2	TRBD1	TGTGCCAGCACCTACGACAGGGAAGAGAACTTC	CASTYDREENF
many	TRBJ1-1	TRBV2	NA	TGTGCCAGCATGACAGACATGAACACTGAAGCTTTCTTT	CASMTDMNTEAFF
NA	TRBJ2-7	TRBV25-1	NA	TGTGCCAGCAGGGCCATCGGGGGCGGGTACGAGCAGTACTTC	CASRAIGGGYEQYF
many	TRBJ2-7	TRBV28	TRBD1	TGTGCCAGCAGTTTGGTACAGGGGGCAGGGACCTACGAGCAGTACTTC	CASSLVQGAGTYEQYF
many	TRBJ2-6	TRBV15	NA	TGTGCCACCAGCAGAGATGGAAGGGCTGGGGCCAACGTCCTGACTTTC	CATSRDGRAGANVLTF
NA	TRBJ1-2	TRBV4-2	TRBD1	TGTGCCAGCAGCCAAGGACAGGGGGCTTTTGGCTACACCTTC	CASSQGQGAFGYTF
few	TRBJ1-1	TRBV7-9	NA	TGTGCCAGCAAAGGGAAGGTCAACACTGAAGCTTTCTTT	CASKGKVNTEAFF
many	TRBJ1-5	TRBV6-5	TRBD1	TGTGCCAGCAGTTACTCCGGACAGGGCGATCAGCCCCAGCATTTT	CASSYSGQGDQPQHF
NA	TRBJ2-5	TRBV6-1	TRBD2	TGTGTCAGCAGTAGGACTAGCGGGGGGGCGCGAGAGACCCAGGACTTC	CVSSRTSGGARETQDF
few	TRBJ2-7	TRBV4-1	TRBD2	TGCGCCAGCAGCCCCCGAGCGGGAGGGCCTGACGAGCAGTACTTC	CASSPRAGGPDEQYF
few	TRBJ1-2	TRBV9	NA	TGTGCCAGCAGCGTATGGGGTGACCCAATCTATGGCTACACCTTC	CASSVWGDPIYGYTF
many	TRBJ1-5	TRBV28	TRBD1	TGTGCCAGCAGTCGCCTCGGACAGGGGAGTCAGCCCCAGCATTTT	CASSRLGQGSQPQHF